These 10 T cell receptor beta chains were all obtained from the same sample, sequenced in a study of T-cell memory formation after mild COVID-19. TCRdb reanalysed the 5' RACE reads using MiXCR and keeps one entry per CDR3 protein. The sample consists of roughly 180,000 distinct CDR3 sequences, approximately 17% of them appearing once. The sample consisted of PBMCs or a T cell subset sorted from them (not recorded which). The receptors originated from a man aged 18 to 30 who had mild COVID-19 (a few samples of this study predate the infection). Cell type and time point are not known.

This clonotype has ten or more counts. V usage is TRBV7-6 and J usage is TRBJ2-3, with TRBD2 matching 10 bases. The germline gives CDR1 SGHVS, CDR2 FNYEAQ. The CDR3 length is 15 residues. Germline trimming cut 3 bases from V and 7 bases from J; bases unmatched to any gene: 7. CDR3 DNA sequence: TGTGCCAGCAGCTTTTCAGCGGGGGGGCCAAATACGCAGTATTTT. Amino acids: CASSFSAGGPNTQYF.

The rearrangement uses TRBV20-1 and TRBJ2-3, with TRBD2 identical over 11 bases. The germline CDR1 and CDR2 sequences are DFQATT and SNEGSKA (reference sequence). The V and J ends lost 2 bases and 4 bases, in that order; junction bases with no gene match: 2. The CDR3 is 14 amino acids. The CDR3 region has the DNA TGCAGTGCTAGACCGGGACTAGCGGCAGATACGCAGTATTTT. Translated, it gives CSARPGLAADTQYF.

The chain joins TRBV5-1 to TRBJ1-2, with TRBD1 identical over 10 bases. This CDR3 is 15 amino acids long. Looked up from germline, CDR1 is SGHRS and CDR2 is YFSETQ. Trimming removed 4 bases from V and 6 bases from J; junction bases left unmatched: 9. This CDR3 reads CASSEPGQGFHGYTF. CDR3 nucleotide sequence: TGCGCCAGCAGCGAACCGGGACAGGGGTTCCATGGCTACACCTTC.

This rearrangement joins TRBV12-3 or TRBV12-4 to TRBJ1-2, with unresolved D. This CDR3 is 12 amino acids long. V lost 3 bases to trimming and J lost 3 bases, with 5 bases between them. CDR3 amino acids: CASSLRDYGYTF. The CDR3 nucleotides are TGTGCCAGCAGTTTGAGGGACTATGGCTACACCTTC.

The rearrangement joins TRBV7-2 to TRBJ2-3, with TRBD2 matching 8 bases. V dropped 5 bases and J dropped 1; count of bases not matched to a gene: 5. The CDR3 totals 15 residues. The germline V gene encodes CDR1 SGHTA and CDR2 FQGNSA. The CDR3 bases are TGTGCCAGCAGCGCCGGGACTAGTCGCACAGATACGCAGTATTTT. As protein: CASSAGTSRTDTQYF.

This clonotype was seen a few times. The V call is TRBV7-2, the J call TRBJ1-1; D is possibly TRBD1 (6 bases). The CDR3 covers 14 residues. Germline CDR1 SGHTA, CDR2 FQGNSA. The V gene lost 6 bases and the J gene lost 0 bases, with 11 bases spanning the gap. The CDR3 loop reads CASRPTGMNTEAFF. CDR3 sequence (DNA): TGTGCCAGCAGACCGACAGGAATGAACACTGAAGCTTTCTTT.

CDR3: CASSAQIPGSGTEAFF. The CDR3 DNA sequence: TGTGCCAGCAGCGCCCAGATTCCGGGGTCGGGCACTGAAGCTTTCTTT. The chain combines TRBV7-8 with TRBJ1-1, with unresolved D. CDR3 length equals 16 residues. The V end lost 5 bases, the J end lost 4 bases, and 20 bases lay between the germline ends. Germline CDR1 reads SGHVS; CDR2 reads FQNEAQ.

This sequence joins TRBV20-1 and TRBJ2-5, with D perhaps TRBD2 (6 bases). The CDR3 is made up of 14 amino acids. With 3 bases removed from V and 5 bases from J, the gap between germline ends came to 16 bases. The germline CDR1 and CDR2 sequences are DFQATT and SNEGSKA (reference sequence). The CDR3 protein is CSARPGSSVETQYF. DNA for the CDR3: TGCAGTGCTAGGCCCGGGTCTAGCGTGGAGACCCAGTACTTC.

The chain is built from TRBV20-1 and TRBJ2-3, with D perhaps TRBD2 (6 bases). V was trimmed by 1 base and J by 5 bases, leaving 10 bases between them. The CDR3 is 13 residues long. Germline CDR1 and CDR2: DFQATT and SNEGSKA (reference sequence). CDR3 in DNA: TGCAGTGCTAGAGGGGGACTTAAAGATACGCAGTATTTT. This encodes CSARGGLKDTQYF.

V gene TRBV5-1 combines with J gene TRBJ2-7; the match to TRBD1 covers 8 bases. V lost 4 bases, J lost 2 bases, and 8 bases stayed unmatched. Germline assignment: CDR1 SGHRS and CDR2 YFSETQ. This CDR3 comprises 15 residues. This CDR3 reads CASSPGQEPTYEQYV. CDR3 sequence (DNA): TGCGCCAGCAGCCCGGGACAGGAACCCACCTACGAGCAGTACGTC.